The next 27 T cell receptor beta chains were all read from a single sample in a study of T-cell memory formation after mild COVID-19. One entry per CDR3 protein results from TCRdb running MiXCR on the 5' RACE reads. The repertoire holds 550,000 to 600,000 distinct CDR3 sequences, with about a fifth as singletons. The sequenced material came from PBMCs or a T cell subset sorted from them (not recorded which). These receptors all stem from an adult woman who had mild COVID-19 (a few samples of this study predate the infection). Cell type and time point are not known.

V and J are TRBV11-2 and TRBJ2-7, with D tentatively TRBD1 (6 bases). Germline CDR1 is SGHAT and CDR2 is FQNNGV. The CDR3 length is 14 residues. V shed 0 bases and J shed 2 bases, with 8 bases lying between them. CDR3 protein: CASSLERGTYEQYF. DNA for the CDR3: TGTGCCAGCAGCTTAGAAAGGGGGACCTACGAGCAGTACTTC.

This chain uses TRBV5-1 with TRBJ2-1; maybe TRBD2 (7 bases). The V gene lost 1 base and the J gene lost 8 bases, with 25 bases spanning the gap. The CDR3 spans 18 residues. Germline assignment: CDR1 SGHRS and CDR2 YFSETQ. CDR3 nucleotides: TGCGCCAGCAGCTTGTCCCCCGTGTGGGGGGGCTTTGCCCATGAGCAGTTCTTC. Encoded protein: CASSLSPVWGGFAHEQFF.

On this clonotype: One end of the junction fails to match germline, which may point to a read error. This sequence joins TRBV18 and TRBJ1-1, with 7 bases aligning to TRBD1. CDR1 KGHSH and CDR2 LQKENI come from the germline V gene. The length of the CDR3 is 13 residues. CDR3 bases: TGTTCCAGCTCACCCACAGGGGATACTGAAGCTTTCTTT. Amino acids: CSSSPTGDTEAFF.

This clonotype was counted a few times. The rearrangement links TRBV6-2 or TRBV6-3 to TRBJ1-5; 9 bases fit TRBD1. After removal of 4 bases from V and 7 bases from J, the junction contained 5 bases not matched to a gene. This CDR3 has 14 amino acids. The germline CDR1 and CDR2 sequences are MNHEY and SVGEGT. CDR3 region: CASSFTGGRQPQHF. The CDR3 nucleotides are TGTGCCAGCAGTTTCACAGGGGGCAGGCAGCCCCAGCATTTT.

This clonotype was seen a handful of times. DNA for the CDR3: TGTGCCAGTATGCCAGGGCACTATGGCTACACCTTC. Protein: CASMPGHYGYTF. The chain joins TRBV19 to TRBJ1-2, with a possible D match to TRBD1 (5 bases). The germline V gene has CDR1 LNHDA and CDR2 SQIVND (reference sequence). The V gene lost 7 bases and the J gene lost 3 bases, with 9 bases spanning the gap. CDR3 length: 12 residues.

The chain uses TRBV25-1 and TRBJ2-5; 10 nucleotides match TRBD1. The J segment lost 4 bases and the V segment lost 5 bases, leaving 10 bases of the junction unmatched. This CDR3 has 16 amino acids. Germline CDR1 and CDR2: MGHDK and SYGVNS. The CDR3 loop reads CASSPMTGGFRETQYF. DNA for the CDR3: TGTGCCAGCAGTCCAATGACAGGGGGCTTTAGAGAGACCCAGTACTTC.

The gene calls are TRBV14 and TRBJ2-3; D gene ambiguous. Between the trimmed V and J ends, which lost 4 bases and 4 bases, there was a span of 6 bases. The CDR3 extends over 12 amino acids. Germline V CDR1 and CDR2: SGHDN, FVKESK. The CDR3, as DNA: TGTGCCAGCAGCCCGGTATCAGATACGCAGTATTTT. The encoded protein is CASSPVSDTQYF.

This clonotype turned up a few times. V and J are TRBV7-3 and TRBJ2-1, with a possible D match to TRBD2 (6 bases). Germline CDR1 SGHTA, CDR2 FQGTGA. V was shortened by 5 bases and J by 1 base, with 12 bases between the two germline ends. CDR3 size: 15 residues. The CDR3 sequence is CASSRGTGSYNEQFF. The CDR3 nucleotides read TGTGCCAGCAGCCGGGGGACGGGGTCCTACAATGAGCAGTTCTTC.

V and J are TRBV19 and TRBJ2-7; the D gene could be TRBD1 or TRBD2 (5 bases each). The CDR3 contains 13 residues. V lost 7 bases, J lost 7 bases, and 17 bases lay in between. Germline V gives CDR1 LNHDA, CDR2 SQIVND (reference sequence). CDR3 bases: TGTGCCAGTACCCCCGGGACCCTGAGGGAGCAGTACTTC. As protein: CASTPGTLREQYF. Full variable domain (missing parts from reference TRBV19 and TRBJ2-7): DGGITQSPKYLFRKEGQNVTLSCEQNLNHDAMYWYRQDPGQGLRLIYYSQIVNDFQKGDIAEGYSVSREKKESFPLTVTSAQKNPTAFYLCASTPGTLREQYFGPGTRLTVT.

This clonotype was detected a few times. V and J are TRBV7-9 and TRBJ1-2; 12 bases match TRBD1. Germline V gene data show CDR1 as SEHNR and CDR2 as FQNEAQ (reference sequence). V gave up 5 bases and J gave up 4 bases; unmatched junction bases: 8. The CDR3 sequence is 16 residues long. Written as DNA, the CDR3 is TGTGCCAGCAGCCCCGGGACAGGGGGCGTCGGCTATGGCTACACCTTC. Protein sequence: CASSPGTGGVGYGYTF.

This sequence joins TRBV18 and TRBJ2-7, with 8 bases lining up with TRBD2. Trimming removed 3 bases from V and 5 bases from J; junction bases left unmatched: 12. The germline V gene has CDR1 KGHSH and CDR2 LQKENI. This CDR3 has 16 amino acids. The CDR3 loop reads CASSPGRALAGDEQYF. The CDR3 DNA is TGTGCCAGCTCACCGGGCAGGGCCCTAGCGGGCGACGAGCAGTACTTC. Complete variable domain (other parts from reference TRBV18 and TRBJ2-7): NAGVMQNPRHLVRRRGQEARLRCSPMKGHSHVYWYRQLPEEGLKFMVYLQKENIIDESGMPKERFSAEFPKEGPSILRIQQVVRGDSAAYFCASSPGRALAGDEQYFGPGTRLTVT.

This clonotype appeared a few times. This chain uses TRBV6-2 or TRBV6-3 with TRBJ2-5, with 8 positions matching TRBD2. CDR3 length equals 14 residues. From germline, CDR1 is MNHEY and CDR2 SVGEGT. With 6 bases clipped from V and 5 bases from J, the junction kept 8 bases outside the gene matches. Written as DNA, the CDR3 is TGTGCCAGCAGATTGGCGGGGGGACGTGAGACCCAGTACTTC. It translates to CASRLAGGRETQYF.

This clonotype was found a few times. V usage is TRBV5-5 and J usage is TRBJ1-2; 11 nucleotides match TRBD1. V lost 3 bases to trimming and J lost 4 bases; unmatched junction nucleotides: 5. From germline, CDR1 is SGHKS and CDR2 YYEKEE (reference sequence). CDR3 size: 15 residues. The CDR3 loop is CASSSGQGVGYGYTF. For the CDR3, the DNA is TGTGCCAGCAGCTCGGGACAGGGGGTCGGCTATGGCTACACCTTC.

The V call is TRBV24-1, the J call TRBJ1-2; D gene unclear. V dropped 7 bases and J dropped 8 bases, with 19 bases sitting between them. From germline, CDR1 is KGHDR and CDR2 SFDVKD. The CDR3 is 14 residues long. The CDR3 reads CATSKGSVVGGYTF. The CDR3 DNA follows: TGTGCCACCAGCAAAGGGTCTGTAGTTGGCGGCTACACCTTC.

This clonotype was picked up a small number of times. The chain employs TRBV5-1 and TRBJ2-1, with 10 bases matching TRBD2. This CDR3 comprises 15 residues. CDR1 is SGHRS, CDR2 YFSETQ, per germline. V shed 4 bases, J shed 10 bases, and the junction held 11 bases outside the gene matches. The CDR3 reads CASSVTAGGPKEQFF. The CDR3 coding sequence is TGCGCCAGCAGCGTGACAGCGGGAGGGCCTAAGGAGCAGTTCTTC. Supplemented by reference TRBV5-1 and TRBJ2-1, the full variable domain reads KAGVTQTPRYLIKTRGQQVTLSCSPISGHRSVSWYQQTPGQGLQFLFEYFSETQRNKGNFPGRFSGRQFSNSRSEMNVSTLELGDSALYLCASSVTAGGPKEQFFGPGTRLTVL.

The chain employs TRBV9 and TRBJ2-3; no clear D gene. Germline values: CDR1 SGDLS, CDR2 YYNGEE. The CDR3 is made up of 14 amino acids. V was clipped by 0 bases and J by 6 bases, with 11 bases between them. The CDR3 spells CASSVAVGADTQYF. The CDR3 nucleotides are TGTGCCAGCAGCGTAGCTGTTGGAGCGGATACGCAGTATTTT. The variable domain in full, with the rest retrieved from reference TRBV9 and TRBJ2-3, is DSGVTQTPKHLITATGQRVTLRCSPRSGDLSVYWYQQSLDQGLQFLIQYYNGEERAKGNILERFSAQQFPDLHSELNLSSLELGDSALYFCASSVAVGADTQYFGPGTRLTVL.

This clonotype was picked up one time. The J gene is TRBJ1-3, the V gene TRBV6-5, with D tentatively TRBD1 (6 bases). CDR3 length: 16 residues. CDR1 is MNHEY, CDR2 SVGAGI, per germline. V was shortened by 8 bases and J by 0 bases, with 17 bases between the two germline ends. CDR3 coding DNA: TGTGCCAGCCAAATCGGAACAGGGTTCTCTGGAAACACCATATATTTT. It encodes CASQIGTGFSGNTIYF.

This clonotype was picked up a small number of times. The J gene is TRBJ2-1, the V gene TRBV24-1; the D gene is possibly TRBD1 (5 bases). The CDR3 is made up of 13 amino acids. Germline-derived CDR1 and CDR2 are KGHDR and SFDVKD. Trimming left V 5 bases short and J 6 bases short, with 10 bases between. This CDR3 reads CATSVTALNEQFF. The CDR3 bases are TGTGCCACCAGTGTGACAGCTCTCAATGAGCAGTTCTTC.

This clonotype was picked up a small number of times. This chain uses TRBV6-5 with TRBJ2-7; no clear D gene. The length of the CDR3 is 15 residues. Between the trimmed V and J ends, which lost 2 bases and 0 bases, there was a span of 11 bases. Germline V gives CDR1 MNHEY, CDR2 SVGAGI. The CDR3 DNA is TGTGCCAGCAGTTACGAAACAGAAGGCTCCTACGAGCAGTACTTC. This encodes CASSYETEGSYEQYF.

The chain links TRBV5-1 to TRBJ2-7, with 7 bases fitting TRBD1. In germline, CDR1 is SGHRS, CDR2 YFSETQ. The junction had 6 bases not matched to a gene; V was cut back by 0 bases and J by 9 bases. The CDR3 extends over 13 amino acids. CDR3 amino acids: CASSLEGATGQYF. The CDR3 DNA reads as TGCGCCAGCAGCTTGGAGGGGGCGACTGGGCAGTACTTC.

The J gene is TRBJ2-3, the V gene TRBV30, with D perhaps TRBD1 (5 bases). The CDR3 totals 11 residues. Per germline, CDR1 GTSNPN and CDR2 SVGIG (reference sequence). In nucleotides, the CDR3 is TGTGCAACTGGACAATCGGATACGCAGTATTTT. As protein: CATGQSDTQYF.

The V call is TRBV4-3, the J call TRBJ2-5; 10 bases are shared with TRBD1. V gave up 3 bases and J gave up 5 bases; unmatched junction bases: 6. The CDR3 is 15 residues long. Germline CDR1 LGHNA, CDR2 YSLEER. The chain's CDR3 is CASSQTGTGDETQYF. CDR3 DNA: TGCGCCAGCAGCCAGACCGGGACAGGGGACGAGACCCAGTACTTC.

The chain links TRBV7-9 to TRBJ1-2; 7 bases align to TRBD1. Per germline, CDR1 SEHNR and CDR2 FQNEAQ (reference sequence). This CDR3 has 16 amino acids. V was clipped by 3 bases and J by 0 bases; unmatched bases: 7. CDR3 region: CASSLSGGQANYGYTF. DNA of the CDR3: TGTGCCAGCAGCTTGTCAGGTGGACAGGCTAACTATGGCTACACCTTC.

This clonotype showed up just a few times. V is TRBV24-1 and J is TRBJ2-2; tentatively, D is TRBD1 (6 bases). Trimming removed 1 base from V and 2 bases from J, with 13 bases in between. The length of the CDR3 is 17 residues. Germline V gives CDR1 KGHDR, CDR2 SFDVKD. CDR3 coding DNA: TGTGCCACCAGTGATTTAAGGGACACCCTAAACACCGGGGAGCTGTTTTTT. This encodes CATSDLRDTLNTGELFF.

The gene calls are TRBV6-5 and TRBJ1-2; D may be TRBD1 (5 bases). This CDR3 is built from 15 residues. Germline lookup yields CDR1 MNHEY and CDR2 SVGAGI. V was cut by 3 bases and J by 0 bases, with 11 bases left in between. This CDR3 is CASSYDVGANYGYTF. The DNA for the CDR3 is TGTGCCAGCAGTTATGATGTGGGGGCTAACTATGGCTACACCTTC.

V usage is TRBV12-3 or TRBV12-4 and J usage is TRBJ2-7; D is unresolved. CDR3 length: 14 residues. Trimming stripped 2 bases from V and 0 bases from J, with 8 bases between. CDR3 nucleotide sequence: TGTGCCAGCAGTTTAAGATATTTCTCCTACGAGCAGTACTTC. Residues: CASSLRYFSYEQYF.

The chain is built from TRBV25-1 and TRBJ1-1, with D possibly being TRBD1 (5 bases). The V end lost 6 bases, the J end lost 7 bases, and 15 bases lay between the germline ends. This CDR3 contains 13 residues. Per the germline V gene, CDR1 is MGHDK and CDR2 is SYGVNS. CDR3 DNA: TGTGCCAGCAGCCCCTTGGCGCAGGGTGAAGCTTTCTTT. Translated: CASSPLAQGEAFF.